A selection of T cell receptor beta chains follows, all from one sample in a study of blood T cell repertoires in COVID-19. Some clones are missing from TCRdb's copy, which holds only in-frame ones; the method was immunoSEQ multiplex PCR. The repertoire has nearly 200,000 clones, 80% to 85% of them found once; the top ten carry less than 20%. The sample consisted of peripheral blood. The receptors were sampled from a human donor in a cohort sampled during active COVID-19. Both conserved end residues are part of each CDR3. D genes are given only for firm matches. Only some rows state a clone size, as once, few, many or a class for expanded clones.

d_gene	v_gene	j_gene	abundance	CDR3aa	CDR3nt
-	TRBV7-9	TRBJ1-5	many	CASSFQDQPQHF	TGTGCCAGCAGCTTTCAGGATCAGCCCCAGCATTTT
-	TRBV24-1	TRBJ2-3	-	CATSGSTSTDTQYF	TGTGCCACCAGTGGCAGTACCAGCACAGATACGCAGTATTTT
-	TRBV5-4	TRBJ2-3	-	CASSPRGYTDTQYF	TGTGCCAGCAGCCCAAGGGGTTACACAGATACGCAGTATTTT
-	TRBV30	TRBJ2-3	-	CAWSVTGDTQYF	TGTGCCTGGAGTGTTACAGGGGATACGCAGTATTTT
TRBD1	TRBV5-1	TRBJ1-5	few	CASSFGQGGQPQHF	TGCGCCAGCAGCTTCGGACAGGGCGGTCAGCCCCAGCATTTT
-	TRBV11-1	TRBJ2-7	few	CASSLAGGVIYEQYF	TGTGCCAGCAGCTTAGCCGGTGGTGTGATCTACGAGCAGTACTTC
-	TRBV11-1	TRBJ2-7	few	CASSTRTAPYEQYF	TGTGCCAGCAGCACCCGGACTGCACCCTACGAGCAGTACTTC
TRBD1	TRBV27	TRBJ1-6	once	CASKERFTGQRNSPLHF	TGTGCCAGCAAAGAACGATTTACGGGACAGCGTAATTCACCCCTCCACTTT
TRBD2	TRBV5-1	TRBJ2-2	-	CASSFLSGANTGELFF	TGCGCCAGCAGCTTCCTAAGCGGGGCGAACACCGGGGAGCTGTTTTTT
-	TRBV12-3/TRBV12-4	TRBJ2-3	-	CASSRGIPDTQYF	TGTGCCAGCAGCCGGGGGATACCAGATACGCAGTATTTT
TRBD1	TRBV5-1	TRBJ2-7	-	CASSRPDRDYEQYF	TGCGCCAGCAGCCGACCCGACAGGGACTACGAGCAGTACTTC
-	TRBV18	TRBJ1-2	once	CASSIYRLTGGNGYTF	TGTGCCAGCTCAATTTACAGGTTAACTGGCGGAAATGGCTACACCTTC
-	TRBV27	TRBJ1-3	-	CASTTRAGNTIYF	TGTGCCAGTACCACTCGAGCCGGAAACACCATATATTTT
-	TRBV29-1	TRBJ1-2	-	CSVDDGRSRGGYTF	TGCAGCGTTGACGACGGGAGGTCCCGGGGTGGCTACACCTTC
TRBD1	TRBV19	TRBJ2-5	-	CASNSQGVQETQYF	TGTGCCAGTAACTCCCAGGGGGTCCAAGAGACCCAGTACTTC
TRBD1	TRBV7-9	TRBJ2-5	-	CASSLDPGTGQETQYF	TGTGCCAGCAGCTTGGACCCCGGGACAGGCCAAGAGACCCAGTACTTC
-	TRBV30	TRBJ1-3	many	CACSVSFRNTIYF	TGTGCCTGCTCAGTCTCTTTTCGAAACACCATATATTTT
-	TRBV4-2	TRBJ1-1	-	CASSFNLFLMNTEAFF	TGTGCCAGCAGCTTTAACTTGTTCCTCATGAACACTGAAGCTTTCTTT
TRBD1	TRBV7-9	TRBJ2-7	-	CASSSLRDRSPYEQYF	TGTGCCAGCAGCTCTCTCCGGGACAGATCCCCCTACGAGCAGTACTTC
-	TRBV28	TRBJ2-1	-	CASSLWGGYNEQFF	TGTGCCAGCAGTTTGTGGGGAGGCTACAATGAGCAGTTCTTC
-	TRBV4-1	TRBJ2-5	-	CASSPGLGTRQETQYF	TGCGCCAGCAGCCCTGGACTAGGGACAAGGCAAGAGACCCAGTACTTC
-	TRBV6-1	TRBJ1-6	-	CASSDVSSYNSPLHF	TGTGCCAGCAGTGATGTGAGCTCCTATAATTCACCCCTCCACTTT
-	TRBV4-1	TRBJ1-1	once	CASSYGGREAFF	TGCGCCAGCAGTTACGGTGGGCGTGAAGCTTTCTTT
-	TRBV7-3	TRBJ1-1	-	CASSFRGNTEAFF	TGTGCCAGCAGCTTTCGAGGGAACACTGAAGCTTTCTTT
-	TRBV6-1	TRBJ2-6	-	CASSDGVSGANVLTF	TGTGCCAGCAGTGACGGGGTATCTGGGGCCAACGTCCTGACTTTC
-	TRBV6-5	TRBJ2-1	-	CASIVVNEQFF	TGTGCCAGCATAGTGGTCAATGAGCAGTTCTTC
-	TRBV5-1	TRBJ2-3	-	CASSLDSTSTDTQYF	TGCGCCAGCAGCCTTGACTCAACTAGCACAGATACGCAGTATTTT
-	TRBV5-1	TRBJ1-1	few	CASSLEGGVETEAFF	TGCGCCAGCAGCTTAGAGGGCGGGGTTGAAACTGAAGCTTTCTTT
-	TRBV6-5	TRBJ1-4	-	CASSYSSATNEKLFF	TGTGCCAGCAGTTACTCGTCCGCAACTAATGAAAAACTGTTTTTT
-	TRBV5-1	TRBJ2-3	few	CASRWSLYTDTQYF	TGCGCCAGCAGATGGTCACTATACACAGATACGCAGTATTTT
-	TRBV19	TRBJ1-1	few	CASSGGTVNTEAFF	TGTGCCAGTAGTGGGGGGACGGTGAACACTGAAGCTTTCTTT
TRBD2	TRBV7-2	TRBJ2-7	-	CASNLAGVSYEQYF	TGTGCCAGCAACCTAGCGGGAGTTTCCTACGAGCAGTACTTC
-	TRBV6-5	TRBJ1-5	-	CASRGLQPQHF	TGTGCCAGCAGGGGCCTTCAGCCCCAGCATTTT
TRBD1	TRBV5-6	TRBJ1-6	-	CASSLGTTGYSPLHF	TGTGCCAGCAGCTTGGGGACGACAGGGTATTCACCCCTCCACTTT
-	TRBV7-3	TRBJ2-3	-	CASSLLGTSTDTQYF	TGTGCCAGCAGCTTATTAGGGACTAGCACAGATACGCAGTATTTT
TRBD2	TRBV7-8	TRBJ2-7	-	CASSLREGWQYF	TGTGCCAGCAGCTTAAGGGAGGGGTGGCAGTACTTC
TRBD1	TRBV18	TRBJ2-6	-	CASSPGAGGSSGANVLTF	TGTGCCAGCTCACCAGGGGCAGGGGGCTCCTCTGGGGCCAACGTCCTGACTTTC
-	TRBV2	TRBJ2-7	-	CAVGGRGYEQYF	TGTGCCGTCGGGGGGCGCGGATACGAGCAGTACTTC
-	TRBV28	TRBJ2-7	once	CASSLGPPKSYEQYF	TGTGCCAGCAGCCTTGGGCCGCCTAAATCCTACGAGCAGTACTTC
-	TRBV2	TRBJ1-4	-	CASSLNRAGEKLFF	TGTGCCAGCAGTCTTAACAGGGCGGGTGAAAAACTGTTTTTT
-	TRBV3-1/TRBV3-2	TRBJ1-4	-	CASSHLNGETNEKLFF	TGTGCCAGCAGCCACCTAAACGGGGAGACTAATGAAAAACTGTTTTTT
-	TRBV18	TRBJ1-5	-	CASSPPSKQPQHF	TGTGCCAGCTCACCACCCAGTAAGCAGCCCCAGCATTTT
-	TRBV12-3/TRBV12-4	TRBJ1-1	-	CASSRNRDNTFF	TGTGCCAGCAGCCGAAACCGGGACAATACTTTCTTT
-	TRBV11-2	TRBJ2-1	once	CASSPRSYNEQFF	TGTGCCAGCAGTCCCCGCTCCTACAATGAGCAGTTCTTC
TRBD2	TRBV6-5	TRBJ2-7	-	CASRPGLAGEQYF	TGTGCCAGCAGACCCGGACTAGCGGGCGAGCAGTACTTC
-	TRBV5-1	TRBJ2-5	-	CASSVTTAQETQYF	TGCGCCAGCAGCGTCACGACAGCCCAAGAGACCCAGTACTTC
TRBD1	TRBV5-1	TRBJ2-7	-	CASSSRQGRNEQYF	TGCGCCAGCAGCTCAAGACAGGGGAGGAACGAGCAGTACTTC
TRBD1	TRBV7-9	TRBJ1-2	-	CASSLSGQGALGYTF	TGTGCCAGCAGCTTAAGTGGACAGGGGGCGTTGGGCTACACCTTC
-	TRBV2	TRBJ2-7	-	CASTARLVHYEQYF	TGTGCCAGCACAGCGAGACTCGTCCATTACGAGCAGTACTTC
-	TRBV2	TRBJ1-1	-	CASRKRETNFEAFF	TGTGCCAGCAGGAAACGGGAGACGAATTTTGAAGCTTTCTTT
TRBD2	TRBV29-1	TRBJ2-5	-	CSVGGGSGETQYF	TGCAGCGTTGGCGGCGGGAGCGGAGAGACCCAGTACTTC
-	TRBV5-1	TRBJ1-2	-	CASSPTDRFNYGYTF	TGCGCCAGCAGCCCGACGGACAGATTTAACTATGGCTACACCTTC
TRBD1	TRBV3-1/TRBV3-2	TRBJ2-3	-	CASSLSRDRGTDTQYF	TGTGCCAGCAGCCTTAGTCGGGACAGGGGCACAGATACGCAGTATTTT
-	TRBV19	TRBJ1-1	few	CASSISQGSTEAFF	TGTGCCAGTAGTATATCCCAGGGATCCACTGAAGCTTTCTTT